A single sample is the source of the 24 T cell receptor beta chains below, sequenced in a study of OX40 agonist ivuxolimab in advanced cancers. Generated by immunoSEQ multiplex PCR, the TCRdb table keeps only in-frame clones and is missing some. Among 60,000 to 85,000 clones listed, around 93% were seen once. The sample in question was CD4+ or CD8+ T cells sorted from blood, obtained in a trial of the OX40 agonist ivuxolimab. Receptors were obtained from an adult with an advanced solid tumor such as melanoma, head and neck, liver or kidney cancer.

The chain recombines TRBV10-3 with TRBJ2-7; possibly TRBD2 for D (6 bases). CDR3 size: 16 residues. Trimming removed 3 bases at V and 4 bases at J, with 19 bases between. From germline, CDR1 is ENHRY and CDR2 SYGVKD. Written as DNA, the CDR3 is TGTGCCATCAGTGATGCCGCTAGCGCGGCCCTTTACGAGCAGTACTTC. This translates into CAISDAASAALYEQYF.

The CDR3 region is CASTGGNDEQYF. The CDR3 DNA follows: TGCGCCAGCACCGGCGGGAATGACGAGCAGTACTTC. J is TRBJ2-5 and V is TRBV5-1; maybe TRBD2 (6 bases). TRBJ2-7 matches the DNA end more closely, so the J call is doubtful. The CDR3 sequence is 12 residues long. Germline V gene sequence: CDR1 SGHRS, CDR2 YFSETQ.

This chain uses TRBV4-1 with TRBJ2-7; 8 bases line up with TRBD1. J was trimmed by 0 bases and V by 1 base; bases with no gene match: 11. Germline assignment: CDR1 MGHRA and CDR2 YSYEKL. CDR3 length: 18 residues. The CDR3 here is CASSQGWGQEEFSYEQYF. As DNA, the CDR3 is TGCGCCAGCAGCCAAGGTTGGGGACAGGAAGAGTTCTCCTACGAGCAGTACTTC.

The V call is TRBV4-2, the J call TRBJ2-4, with a tentative D call TRBD1 (6 bases). Trimming took 0 bases from V and 7 from J, leaving 19 bases between them. There are 17 residues in the CDR3. Germline lookup yields CDR1 LGHNA and CDR2 YNFKEQ. The CDR3 region is CASSQDPGFEGVNIQYF. DNA for the CDR3: TGTGCCAGCAGCCAAGACCCGGGTTTTGAGGGGGTGAACATTCAGTACTTC.

V usage is TRBV2 and J usage is TRBJ2-3; TRBD2 matches at 10 bases. The CDR3 is 14 amino acids. CDR1 is SNHLY and CDR2 is FYNNEI in the germline V gene. The V and J ends lost 7 bases and 14 bases, in that order; junction bases with no gene match: 15. The CDR3 coding sequence is TGTGCCAGCACCAATCACGATAGCGGGGGGAAGGTGTATTTT. Protein: CASTNHDSGGKVYF.

This clone came up once. The chain recombines TRBV6-5 with TRBJ2-2; 7 bases fit TRBD1. The CDR3 contains 15 residues. Germline loops: CDR1 MNHEY, CDR2 SVGAGI. V shed 2 bases, J shed 4 bases, and the junction held 4 bases outside the gene matches. Here the CDR3 reads CASSYRQGFTGELFF. The CDR3, as DNA: TGTGCCAGCAGTTACAGACAGGGTTTCACCGGGGAGCTGTTTTTT.

A word on this clone: One end of the junction does not line up with germline, which may come from a read error. The genes are TRBV7-7 and TRBJ2-2; D remains ambiguous. The CDR3 has 13 residues. The V gene's germline CDR1 is SSHAT and CDR2 FNYEAQ (reference sequence). CDR3: CASSLSRTGELFF. The DNA of the CDR3 is TGTGCTAGCAGCTTAAGCCGTACCGGGGAGCTGTTTTTT.

Written as DNA, the CDR3 is TGTGCCATCAAGGGGCGCGGAGACATTCAGTACTTC. Translating gives CAIKGRGDIQYF. The V call is TRBV10-3, the J call TRBJ2-4; possibly TRBD1 for D (5 bases). The germline CDR1 and CDR2 sequences are ENHRY and SYGVKD. The germline V and J ends were trimmed by 7 bases and 8 bases, with 12 bases remaining between them. The length of the CDR3 is 12 residues.

This rearrangement joins TRBV9 to TRBJ2-7; a weak D match, TRBD1 (6 bases). Trimming took off 0 bases at V and 3 bases at J, with 10 bases between the two ends. CDR1 and CDR2 (germline): SGDLS, YYNGEE. The CDR3 contains 14 residues. CDR3 residues: CASSVVDSHYEQYF. The DNA for the CDR3 is TGTGCCAGCAGCGTAGTGGACAGCCACTACGAGCAGTACTTC. The full variable domain, completed using reference TRBV9 and TRBJ2-7, is DSGVTQTPKHLITATGQRVTLRCSPRSGDLSVYWYQQSLDQGLQFLIQYYNGEERAKGNILERFSAQQFPDLHSELNLSSLELGDSALYFCASSVVDSHYEQYFGPGTRLTVT.

In this sample, this clone turned up a few times. The chain uses TRBV7-6 and TRBJ2-7; the match to TRBD1 covers 9 bases. V shed 4 bases and J 4 bases; nucleotides not matched to a gene: 14. The CDR3 loop spans 17 amino acids. The V gene's germline CDR1 is SGHVS and CDR2 FNYEAQ. The DNA for the CDR3 is TGTGCCAGCAGCTGGCAAGCGACGGGACAGGGCAGATACGAGCAGTACTTC. Its translation: CASSWQATGQGRYEQYF.

Note on this clone: Germline and junction disagree at one end, which may indicate a read error. The chain links TRBV7-7 to TRBJ2-3, with 14 bases lining up with TRBD2. This CDR3 has 17 residues. The germline V gene encodes CDR1 SSHAT and CDR2 FNYEAQ (reference sequence). The CDR3 sequence is CASSPGLAGGKPDTQYF. CDR3 sequence (DNA): TGTGCTAGCAGCCCTGGACTAGCGGGGGGCAAACCAGATACGCAGTATTTT. Full variable domain (outside the CDR3, taken from reference TRBV7-7 and TRBJ2-3): GAGVSQSPRYKVTKRGQDVTLRCDPISSHATLYWYQQALGQGPEFLTYFNYEAQPDKSGLPSDRFSAERPEGSISTLTIQRTEQRDSAMYRCASSPGLAGGKPDTQYFGPGTRLTVL.

This chain uses TRBV7-8 with TRBJ2-3, with 9 bases aligning to TRBD2. Trimming took 5 bases from V and 0 from J; bases not matched to a gene: 6. Per germline, CDR1 SGHVS and CDR2 FQNEAQ. The CDR3 sequence is 16 residues long. The CDR3 nucleotides are TGTGCCAGCAGCCCAAGAGCGGGGGGTAGCACAGATACGCAGTATTTT. Encoded protein: CASSPRAGGSTDTQYF.

The J gene is TRBJ2-7, the V gene TRBV2; no reliable D call. This CDR3 comprises 15 residues. The germline V gene has CDR1 SNHLY and CDR2 FYNNEI. V lost 10 bases to trimming and J lost 5 bases, with 24 bases between them. CDR3 DNA sequence: TGTGCCACCGTCGTCTGGTCATCCTCGGAGAACGAGCAGTACTTC. This gives the protein CATVVWSSSENEQYF.

The chain combines TRBV9 with TRBJ2-7; D may match TRBD1 or TRBD2 (7 bases each). The CDR3 loop spans 14 amino acids. V was pared by 0 bases and J by 4 bases, with 11 bases between. Germline V gene lookup returns CDR1 SGDLS and CDR2 YYNGEE. CDR3 in amino acids: CASSVGQGGYEQYF. The CDR3 DNA is TGTGCCAGCAGCGTAGGGCAGGGGGGGTACGAGCAGTACTTC.

The chain uses TRBV9 and TRBJ2-3; 11 bases map to TRBD1. CDR1 and CDR2 (germline): SGDLS, YYNGEE. V trimming: 4 bases; J trimming: 5 bases; junction bases outside the gene matches: 12. The CDR3 spans 17 residues. The CDR3 nucleotides are TGTGCCAGCAGCCGAGAAGGGGGACAGGGGGTAGAAGATACGCAGTATTTT. Translation gives CASSREGGQGVEDTQYF.

This sequence joins TRBV10-1 and TRBJ1-1; the D gene is possibly TRBD1 (6 bases). CDR3 size: 14 residues. CDR1 WNHNN and CDR2 SYGVQD come from the germline V gene (reference sequence). Trimming pared 6 bases from V and 0 bases from J, leaving 11 bases between. The CDR3 region is CASSQDRLNTEAFF. The CDR3 coding sequence is TGCGCCAGCAGCCAGGACAGACTGAACACTGAAGCTTTCTTT.

The CDR3: CASRFGGTEAFF. In DNA form, the CDR3 reads TGTGCCAGTAGGTTCGGTGGAACTGAAGCTTTCTTT. The chain has TRBV19 and TRBJ1-1; D gene uncertain. Trimming stripped 6 bases from V and 5 bases from J, with 10 bases between. Germline V gene lookup returns CDR1 LNHDA and CDR2 SQIVND (reference sequence). CDR3 length: 12 residues.

This rearrangement joins TRBV2 to TRBJ2-2; 12 bases line up with TRBD2. The germline CDR1 and CDR2 sequences are SNHLY and FYNNEI. This CDR3 contains 17 residues. Germline trimming cut 2 bases from V and 5 bases from J; bases unmatched to any gene: 6. The CDR3 DNA is TGTGCCAGCAGTGAAACGCCTAGCGGGGGGGCAACCGGGGAGCTGTTTTTT. Translated, it gives CASSETPSGGATGELFF.

The chain carries TRBV5-6 and TRBJ1-3; unclear D gene. The CDR3 has 12 amino acids. Trimming shortened V by 1 base and J by 3 bases, and 2 bases separated the two germline ends. Germline assignment: CDR1 SGHDT and CDR2 YYEEEE. CDR3 protein: CASSLSGNTIYF. CDR3 in DNA: TGTGCCAGCAGCTTGAGTGGAAACACCATATATTTT. The whole variable domain, remainder taken from reference TRBV5-6 and TRBJ1-3, is DAGVTQSPTHLIKTRGQQVTLRCSPKSGHDTVSWYQQALGQGPQFIFQYYEEEERQRGNFPDRFSGHQFPNYSSELNVNALLLGDSALYLCASSLSGNTIYFGEGSWLTVV.

The chain links TRBV5-4 to TRBJ2-3; no definite D call. Germline V CDR1 and CDR2: SGHNT, YYREEE (reference sequence). V was trimmed by 4 bases and J by 4 bases, leaving 13 bases between them. The CDR3 runs 14 residues. CDR3 sequence reads: CASSPVAVSDTQYF. The DNA of the CDR3 is TGTGCCAGCAGCCCCGTCGCGGTCTCAGATACGCAGTATTTT.

The CDR3 nucleotides read TGTGCCAGCAGCATGACAGGGGTGTTCTCCGACTATGGCTACACCTTC. Translating gives CASSMTGVFSDYGYTF. This chain uses TRBV5-6 with TRBJ1-2; 8 bases line up with TRBD1. The CDR3 consists of 16 residues. V lost 4 bases, J lost 3 bases, and 11 bases stayed unmatched. CDR1 SGHDT and CDR2 YYEEEE come from the germline V gene.

J is TRBJ2-5 and V is TRBV5-6; 13 bases are shared with TRBD2. Germline V gives CDR1 SGHDT, CDR2 YYEEEE. The CDR3 has 16 amino acids. J lost 2 bases, V lost 4 bases, and 5 bases had no gene match. The CDR3, as DNA: TGTGCCAGCAGCGTGGGACTAGCGGGGCGGCAAGAGACCCAGTACTTC. It translates to CASSVGLAGRQETQYF.

This clone was seen just once. This chain joins TRBV13 and TRBJ1-1; D perhaps matches TRBD1 (5 bases). The CDR3 has 11 amino acids. Trimming took 4 bases from V and 7 from J, leaving 7 bases between them. CDR1 and CDR2 (germline): PRHDT, FYEKMQ (reference sequence). CDR3 sequence: CASSSGGEAFF. CDR3 in DNA: TGTGCCAGCAGCTCCGGGGGTGAAGCTTTCTTT. The full variable domain, with the rest looked up from reference TRBV13 and TRBJ1-1, is AAGVIQSPRHLIKEKRETATLKCYPIPRHDTVYWYQQGPGQDPQFLISFYEKMQSDKGSIPDRFSAQQFSDYHSELNMSSLELGDSALYFCASSSGGEAFFGQGTRLTVV.

The chain has TRBV13 and TRBJ2-7; TRBD2 matches at 14 bases. The V gene's germline CDR1 is PRHDT and CDR2 FYEKMQ (reference sequence). This CDR3 contains 20 residues. The V and J ends lost 4 bases and 3 bases, in that order; junction bases with no gene match: 17. CDR3 residues: CASSSGSIARLAGGYYEQYF. CDR3 sequence (DNA): TGTGCCAGCAGCTCCGGAAGCATCGCGAGACTAGCGGGGGGGTACTACGAGCAGTACTTC.